Sequencing of this TCR beta chain was carried out in a study of CD8+ T cells in alopecia areata. The sequencing template was cDNA reverse transcribed from extracted RNA. Clones were read by immunoSEQ multiplex PCR, and TCRdb kept only the in-frame ones, dropping some. The data show about 140,000 clones, with about three fifths seen just once and approximately 4.3% held by the top ten. Of note for this clone: Its target is not known.

Notes on the study in general: Researchers report lesional scalp, most notably alopecia totalis/universalis, outstripped normal scalp in clonality.

The sequence was obtained from a human donor in good health. Sample: CD4+ T cells sorted from blood.

The CDR3 region is CASKVLGRGPDTQYF. The CDR3 DNA is TGTGCCAGCAAAGTGTTGGGGAGGGGCCCCGATACGCAGTATTTT. The chain combines TRBV2 with TRBJ2-3; 7 nucleotides agree with TRBD2. This CDR3 has 15 amino acids. Looked up from germline, CDR1 is SNHLY and CDR2 is FYNNEI. The trim removed 7 bases at V and 6 bases at J, leaving 13 bases unmatched.